This TCR beta chain was sequenced during a study of T-cell reconstitution after alpha-beta-depleted transplantation in children. The V gene's germline CDR1 is MNHEY and CDR2 SVGEGT. The CDR3 length is 14 residues. V was cut by 6 bases and J by 2 bases, with 10 bases left in between. Preparation of the TCRbeta library used unique molecular identifiers. TCRdb called the PCR reads again in MiXCR, with one record for every CDR3 protein. The table lists about 610,000 distinct CDR3 sequences, over 9.5% of them singletons. The chain carries TRBV6-2 or TRBV6-3 and TRBJ2-2, with a tentative D call TRBD2 (5 bases). The clonotype comes from a human donor who donated a stem cell graft to a child with acute myeloid leukemia. Sequenced here: PBMCs from the stem cell graft donor, sampled from the stem cell graft. The CDR3 nucleotides read TGTGCCAGCAGCTGGGAGTCTAACACCGGGGAGCTGTTTTTT. It yields the protein CASSWESNTGELFF.